The text below deals with one T cell receptor (beta chain). Antigen specificity is unknown. The record originates from a study of shared clonotypes between healthy human individuals. Produced via immunoSEQ multiplex PCR; TCRdb's table is partial and in-frame only. There are over 800,000 clones in the sample; roughly 92% occur only once, and more than 20% lies in the top ten. Findings and limits, study-wide: Relative to their counterparts shared across all four donors, non-shared clonotypes exhibited diminished generation probabilities.

The naive CD8 population came from CD45RO-negative cells selected for CCR7, without terminally differentiated effector memory CD45RA+ cells. The CDR3 spans 15 residues. Germline V gives CDR1 ENHRY, CDR2 SYGVKD. The J segment lost 6 bases and the V segment lost 5 bases, leaving 7 bases of the junction unmatched. The receptor was isolated from a man younger than 45 in good health. The chain employs TRBV10-3 and TRBJ2-1; 10 bases map to TRBD2. Material: naive CD8+ T cells sorted from blood. The CDR3 region has the DNA TGTGCCATCAGTAAGCTAGCGGGAGTGTCCAATGAGCAGTTCTTC. It yields the protein CAISKLAGVSNEQFF.